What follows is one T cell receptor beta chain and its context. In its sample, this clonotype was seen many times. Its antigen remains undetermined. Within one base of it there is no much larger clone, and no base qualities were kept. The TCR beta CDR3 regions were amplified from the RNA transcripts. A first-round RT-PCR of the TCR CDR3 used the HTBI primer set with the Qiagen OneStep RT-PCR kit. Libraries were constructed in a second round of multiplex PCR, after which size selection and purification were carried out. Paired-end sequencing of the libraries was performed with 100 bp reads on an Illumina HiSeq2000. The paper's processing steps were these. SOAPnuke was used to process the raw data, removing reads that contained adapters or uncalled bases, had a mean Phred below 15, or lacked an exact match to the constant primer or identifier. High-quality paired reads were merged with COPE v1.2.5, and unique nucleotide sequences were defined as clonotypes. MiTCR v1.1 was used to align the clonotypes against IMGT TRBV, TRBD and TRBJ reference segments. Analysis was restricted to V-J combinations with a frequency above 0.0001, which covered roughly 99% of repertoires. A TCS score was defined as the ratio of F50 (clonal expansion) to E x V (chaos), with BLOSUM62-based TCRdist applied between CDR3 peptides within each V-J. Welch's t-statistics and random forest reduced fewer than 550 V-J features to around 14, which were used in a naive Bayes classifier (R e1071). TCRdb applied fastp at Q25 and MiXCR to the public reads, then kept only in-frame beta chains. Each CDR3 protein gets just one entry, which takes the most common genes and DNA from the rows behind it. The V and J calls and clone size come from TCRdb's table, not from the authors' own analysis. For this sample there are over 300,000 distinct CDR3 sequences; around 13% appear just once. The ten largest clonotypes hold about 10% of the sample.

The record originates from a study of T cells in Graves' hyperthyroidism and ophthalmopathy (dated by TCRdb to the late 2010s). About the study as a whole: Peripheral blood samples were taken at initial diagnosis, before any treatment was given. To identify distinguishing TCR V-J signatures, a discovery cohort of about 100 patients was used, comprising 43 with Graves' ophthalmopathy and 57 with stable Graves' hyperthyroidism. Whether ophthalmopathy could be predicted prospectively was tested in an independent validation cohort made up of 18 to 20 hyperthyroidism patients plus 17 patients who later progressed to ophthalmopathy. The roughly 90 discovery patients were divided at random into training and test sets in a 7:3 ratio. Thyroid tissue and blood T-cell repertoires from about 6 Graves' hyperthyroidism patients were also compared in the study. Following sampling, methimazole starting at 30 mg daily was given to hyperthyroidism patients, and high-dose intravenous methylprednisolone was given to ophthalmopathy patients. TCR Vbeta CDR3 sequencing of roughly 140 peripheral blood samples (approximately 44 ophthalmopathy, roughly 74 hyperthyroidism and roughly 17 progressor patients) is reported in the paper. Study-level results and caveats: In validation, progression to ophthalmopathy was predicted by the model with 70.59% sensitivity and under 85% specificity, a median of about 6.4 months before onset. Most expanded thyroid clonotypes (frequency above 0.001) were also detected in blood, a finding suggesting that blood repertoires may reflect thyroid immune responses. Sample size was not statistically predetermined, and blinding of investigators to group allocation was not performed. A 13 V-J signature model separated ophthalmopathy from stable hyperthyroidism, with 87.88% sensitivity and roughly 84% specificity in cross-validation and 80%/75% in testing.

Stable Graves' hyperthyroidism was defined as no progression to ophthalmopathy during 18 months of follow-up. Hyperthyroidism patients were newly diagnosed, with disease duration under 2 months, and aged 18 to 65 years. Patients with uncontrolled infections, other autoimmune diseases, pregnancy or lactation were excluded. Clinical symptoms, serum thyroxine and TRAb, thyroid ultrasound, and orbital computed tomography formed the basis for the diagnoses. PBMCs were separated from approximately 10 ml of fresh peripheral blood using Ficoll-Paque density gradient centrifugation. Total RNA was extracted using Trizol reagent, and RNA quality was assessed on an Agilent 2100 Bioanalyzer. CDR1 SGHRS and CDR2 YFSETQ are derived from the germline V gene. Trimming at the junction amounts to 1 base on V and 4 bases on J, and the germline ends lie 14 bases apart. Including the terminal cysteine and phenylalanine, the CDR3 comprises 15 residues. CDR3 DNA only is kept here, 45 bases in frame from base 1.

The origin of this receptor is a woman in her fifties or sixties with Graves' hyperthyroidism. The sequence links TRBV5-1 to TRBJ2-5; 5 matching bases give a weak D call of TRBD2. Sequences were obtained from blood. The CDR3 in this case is CASSLKSGWGETQYF. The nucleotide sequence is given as TGCGCCAGCAGCTTGAAGTCGGGATGGGGAGAGACCCAGTACTTC.